The 2 T cell receptor beta chains reported below all come from one sample, sequenced in a study of CXCR3-negative and CXCR3-positive naive CD8 T cells. Overall study findings and caveats: The TRB CDR3s that CXCR3-positive naive cells carried were more hydrophobic than those of CXCR3-negative naive cells.

Preparation of TRB cDNA libraries relied on 5' RACE carrying UMI labels. TCRdb reworked the 5' RACE reads into one entry per CDR3 protein, no DNA. Here the sample table reports approximately 100,000 distinct CDR3 sequences. For these receptors, no antigen is known. The sample comprised naive CXCR3+ CD8+ T cells from blood. Subset here: CD45RO-CCR7+CD27+CD95- naive CD8+ T cells expressing CXCR3 (TNR3+). The receptors stem from a human donor in good health. Some clones in this sample may be carry-over from other donors' samples.

The chain recombines TRBV23-1 with TRBJ2-3; TCRdb designates TRBD2, a call that cannot be tested without DNA. TRBV23-1 counts as an open reading frame of uncertain function. The CDR3 extends over 14 amino acids. The CDR3 is CASRRRVLTDTQYF.

The CDR3 is CSVEDGSYNEQFF. J is TRBJ2-1 and V is TRBV29-1. This CDR3 comprises 13 residues. Germline V gene lookup returns CDR1 SQVTM and CDR2 ANQGSEA.